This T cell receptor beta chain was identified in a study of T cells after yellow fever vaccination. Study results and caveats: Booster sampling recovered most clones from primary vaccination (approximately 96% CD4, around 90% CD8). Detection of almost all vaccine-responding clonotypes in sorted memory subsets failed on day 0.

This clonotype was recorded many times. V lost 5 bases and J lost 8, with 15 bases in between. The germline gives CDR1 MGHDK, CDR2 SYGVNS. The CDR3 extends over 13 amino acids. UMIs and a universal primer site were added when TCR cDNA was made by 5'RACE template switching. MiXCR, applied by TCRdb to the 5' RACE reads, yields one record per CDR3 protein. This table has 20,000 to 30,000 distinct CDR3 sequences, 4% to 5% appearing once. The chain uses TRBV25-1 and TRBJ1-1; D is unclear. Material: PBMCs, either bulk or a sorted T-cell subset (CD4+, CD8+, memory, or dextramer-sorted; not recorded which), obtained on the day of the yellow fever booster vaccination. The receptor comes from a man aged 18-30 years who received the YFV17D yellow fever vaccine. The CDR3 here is CASSPRPNVEAFF. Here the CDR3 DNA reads TGTGCCAGCAGTCCCCGGCCTAACGTGGAAGCTTTCTTT.